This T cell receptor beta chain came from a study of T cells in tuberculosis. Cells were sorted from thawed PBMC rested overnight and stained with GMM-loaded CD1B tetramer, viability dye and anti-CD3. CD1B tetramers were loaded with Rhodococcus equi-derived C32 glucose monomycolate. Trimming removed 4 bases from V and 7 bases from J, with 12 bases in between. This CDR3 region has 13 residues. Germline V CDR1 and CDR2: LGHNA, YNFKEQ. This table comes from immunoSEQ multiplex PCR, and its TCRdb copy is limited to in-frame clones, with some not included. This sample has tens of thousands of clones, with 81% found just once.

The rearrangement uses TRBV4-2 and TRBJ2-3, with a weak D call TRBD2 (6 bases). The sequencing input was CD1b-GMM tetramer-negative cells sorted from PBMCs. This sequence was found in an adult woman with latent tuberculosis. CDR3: CASSLSLAHTQYF. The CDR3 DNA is TGTGCCAGCAGCCTATCACTAGCTCATACGCAGTATTTT.